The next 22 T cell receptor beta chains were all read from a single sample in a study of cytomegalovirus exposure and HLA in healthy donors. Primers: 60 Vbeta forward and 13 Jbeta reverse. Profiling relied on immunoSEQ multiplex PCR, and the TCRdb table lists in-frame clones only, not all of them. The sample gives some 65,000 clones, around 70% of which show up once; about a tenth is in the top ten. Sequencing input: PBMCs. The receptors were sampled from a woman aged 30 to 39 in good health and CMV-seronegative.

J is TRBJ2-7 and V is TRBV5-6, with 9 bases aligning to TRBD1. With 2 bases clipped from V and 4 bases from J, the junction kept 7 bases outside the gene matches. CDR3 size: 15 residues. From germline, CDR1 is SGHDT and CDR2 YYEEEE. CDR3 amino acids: CASSFPRTGAYEQYF. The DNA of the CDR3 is TGTGCCAGCAGCTTCCCCAGGACAGGGGCGTACGAGCAGTACTTC.

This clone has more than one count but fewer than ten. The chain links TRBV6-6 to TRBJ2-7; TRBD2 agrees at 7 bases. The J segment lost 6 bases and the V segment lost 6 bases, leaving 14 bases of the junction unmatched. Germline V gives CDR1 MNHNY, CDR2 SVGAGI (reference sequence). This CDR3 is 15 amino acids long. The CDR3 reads CASRPQGGRISEQYF. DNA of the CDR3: TGTGCCAGCAGACCCCAGGGAGGGAGGATTAGCGAGCAGTACTTC.

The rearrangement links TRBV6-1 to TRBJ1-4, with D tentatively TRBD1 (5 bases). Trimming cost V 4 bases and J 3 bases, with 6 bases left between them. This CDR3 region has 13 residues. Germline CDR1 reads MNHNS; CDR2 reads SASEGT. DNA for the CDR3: TGTGCCAGCAGTGTACAGGCTAATGAAAAACTGTTTTTT. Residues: CASSVQANEKLFF.

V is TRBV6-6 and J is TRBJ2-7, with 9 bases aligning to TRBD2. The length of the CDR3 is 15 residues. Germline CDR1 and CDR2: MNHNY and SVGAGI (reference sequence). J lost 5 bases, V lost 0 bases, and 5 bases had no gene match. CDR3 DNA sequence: TGTGCCAGCAGTTACTCTGCTAGCGGGGCCCACGAGCAGTACTTC. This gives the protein CASSYSASGAHEQYF.

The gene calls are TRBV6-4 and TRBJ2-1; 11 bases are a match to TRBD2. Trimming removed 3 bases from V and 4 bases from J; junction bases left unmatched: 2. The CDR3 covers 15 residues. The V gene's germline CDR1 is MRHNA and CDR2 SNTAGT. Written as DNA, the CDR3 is TGTGCCAGCAGTGAGACTAGCGGGGAATACAATGAGCAGTTCTTC. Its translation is CASSETSGEYNEQFF.

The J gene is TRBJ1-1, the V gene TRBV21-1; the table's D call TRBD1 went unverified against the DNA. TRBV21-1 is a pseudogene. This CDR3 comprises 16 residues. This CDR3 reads CASSKEWVRGWGEAFF. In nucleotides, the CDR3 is TGTGCCAGCAGCAAAGAGTGGGTCAGGGGATGGGGTGAAGCTTTCTTT.

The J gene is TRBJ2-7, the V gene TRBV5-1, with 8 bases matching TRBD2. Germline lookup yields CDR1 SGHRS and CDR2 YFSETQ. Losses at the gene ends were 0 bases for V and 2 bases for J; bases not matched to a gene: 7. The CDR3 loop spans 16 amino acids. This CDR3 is CASSLDGRGVAYEQYF. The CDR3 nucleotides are TGCGCCAGCAGCTTGGACGGGCGGGGGGTCGCCTACGAGCAGTACTTC.

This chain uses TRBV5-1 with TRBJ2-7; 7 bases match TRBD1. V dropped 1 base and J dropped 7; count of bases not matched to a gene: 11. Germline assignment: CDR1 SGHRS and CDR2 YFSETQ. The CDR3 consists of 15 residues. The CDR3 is CASSLTETGMREQYF. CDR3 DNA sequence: TGCGCCAGCAGCTTGACTGAGACAGGGATGAGGGAGCAGTACTTC.

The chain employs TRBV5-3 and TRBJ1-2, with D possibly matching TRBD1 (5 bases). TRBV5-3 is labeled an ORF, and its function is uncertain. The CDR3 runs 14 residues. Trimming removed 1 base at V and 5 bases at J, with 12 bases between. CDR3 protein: CARSLHSGVYGYTF. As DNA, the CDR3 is TGTGCCAGAAGCTTGCACTCGGGGGTGTATGGCTACACCTTC.

The CDR3 protein is CASSLAGSGGSGTGELFF. CDR3 bases: TGTGCCAGCAGCTTAGCGGGTAGCGGGGGGTCAGGGACCGGGGAGCTGTTTTTT. The J gene is TRBJ2-2, the V gene TRBV7-9; 10 bases match TRBD2. The CDR3 runs 18 residues. Germline CDR1 is SEHNR and CDR2 is FQNEAQ (reference sequence). Losses at the gene ends were 0 bases for V and 5 bases for J; bases not matched to a gene: 9. The complete variable domain, with remaining parts taken from reference TRBV7-9 and TRBJ2-2, reads DTGVSQNPRHKITKRGQNVTFRCDPISEHNRLYWYRQTLGQGPEFLTYFQNEAQLEKSRLLSDRFSAERPKGSFSTLEIQRTEQGDSAMYLCASSLAGSGGSGTGELFFGEGSRLTVL.

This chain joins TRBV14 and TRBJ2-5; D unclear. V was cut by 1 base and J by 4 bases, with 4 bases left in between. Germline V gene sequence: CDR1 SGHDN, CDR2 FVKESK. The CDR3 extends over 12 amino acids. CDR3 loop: CASSQVRETQYF. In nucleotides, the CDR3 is TGTGCCAGCAGCCAAGTTCGAGAGACCCAGTACTTC.

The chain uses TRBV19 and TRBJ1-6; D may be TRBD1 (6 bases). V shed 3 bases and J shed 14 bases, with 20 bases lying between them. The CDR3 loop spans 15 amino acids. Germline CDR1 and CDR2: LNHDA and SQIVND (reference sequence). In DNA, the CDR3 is TGTGCCAGTAGTATCTTGGAGCGGGGGGGCATTACCCTCCACTTT. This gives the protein CASSILERGGITLHF. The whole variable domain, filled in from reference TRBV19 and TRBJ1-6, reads DGGITQSPKYLFRKEGQNVTLSCEQNLNHDAMYWYRQDPGQGLRLIYYSQIVNDFQKGDIAEGYSVSREKKESFPLTVTSAQKNPTAFYLCASSILERGGITLHFGNGTRLTVT.

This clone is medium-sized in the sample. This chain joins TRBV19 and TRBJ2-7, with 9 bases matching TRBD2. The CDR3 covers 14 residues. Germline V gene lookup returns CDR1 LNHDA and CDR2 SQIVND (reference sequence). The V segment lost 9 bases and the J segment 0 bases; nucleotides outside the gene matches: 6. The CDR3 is CASGLAGSSYEQYF. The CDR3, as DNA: TGTGCCAGCGGTCTAGCGGGGTCCTCCTACGAGCAGTACTTC.

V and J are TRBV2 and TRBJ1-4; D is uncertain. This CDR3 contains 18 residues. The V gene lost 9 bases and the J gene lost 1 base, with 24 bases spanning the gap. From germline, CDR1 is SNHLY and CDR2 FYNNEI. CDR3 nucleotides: TGTGCCAGTCTCCCGCGGGCAGTACGTTGGAAAACTAATGAAAAACTGTTTTTT. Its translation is CASLPRAVRWKTNEKLFF.

The CDR3: CAWSVRTSGGLGNEQFF. CDR3 nucleotide sequence: TGTGCCTGGAGTGTAAGAACTAGCGGGGGACTAGGCAATGAGCAGTTCTTC. The genes are TRBV30 and TRBJ2-1; TRBD2 agrees at 11 bases. The CDR3 contains 17 residues. Trimming took 0 bases from V and 6 from J; bases not matched to a gene: 10. The germline V gene has CDR1 GTSNPN and CDR2 SVGIG (reference sequence).

DNA for the CDR3: TGTGCCAGCAGTGAAGCGCCAATCGGGGGGCGAGTAAAGCAGCCCCAGCATTTT. Translated, it gives CASSEAPIGGRVKQPQHF. This chain connects TRBV6-1 to TRBJ1-5; possible D gene TRBD1, 6 bases. V was cut by 0 bases and J by 7 bases, with 22 bases left in between. The V gene's germline CDR1 is MNHNS and CDR2 SASEGT. CDR3 length: 18 residues.

The CDR3 region has the DNA TGTGCCAGCAGCTTGAGTAGAGGGACTGAGATGGTAGCCCAGCATTTT. Its translation is CASSLSRGTEMVAQHF. V usage is TRBV7-9 and J usage is TRBJ1-5; TRBD1 might be the D (5 bases). The V and J ends lost 3 bases and 11 bases respectively, with 23 bases between them. Germline V gene data show CDR1 as SEHNR and CDR2 as FQNEAQ (reference sequence). The CDR3 is made up of 16 amino acids. The whole variable domain, filled in from reference TRBV7-9 and TRBJ1-5, reads DTGVSQNPRHKITKRGQNVTFRCDPISEHNRLYWYRQTLGQGPEFLTYFQNEAQLEKSRLLSDRFSAERPKGSFSTLEIQRTEQGDSAMYLCASSLSRGTEMVAQHFGDGTRLSIL.

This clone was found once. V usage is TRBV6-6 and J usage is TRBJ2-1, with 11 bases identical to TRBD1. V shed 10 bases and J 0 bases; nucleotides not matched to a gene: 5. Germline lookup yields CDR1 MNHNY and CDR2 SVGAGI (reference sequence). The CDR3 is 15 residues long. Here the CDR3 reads CATLGTGGSYNEQFF. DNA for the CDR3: TGTGCCACTCTAGGGACAGGGGGCTCCTACAATGAGCAGTTCTTC.

CDR3: CASSRDRGSEQYF. The CDR3 DNA is TGTGCCAGCAGCCGGGACAGGGGATCCGAGCAGTACTTC. V and J are TRBV6-5 and TRBJ2-7; 10 bases map to TRBD1. CDR3 length equals 13 residues. In germline, CDR1 is MNHEY, CDR2 SVGAGI. V shed 6 bases and J 6 bases; nucleotides not matched to a gene: 5.

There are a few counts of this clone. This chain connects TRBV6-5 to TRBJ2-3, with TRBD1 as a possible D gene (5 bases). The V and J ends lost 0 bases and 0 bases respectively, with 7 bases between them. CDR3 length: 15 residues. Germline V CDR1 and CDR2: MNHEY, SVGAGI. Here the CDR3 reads CASSYSTASTDTQYF. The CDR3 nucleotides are TGTGCCAGCAGTTACTCGACAGCTAGCACAGATACGCAGTATTTT.

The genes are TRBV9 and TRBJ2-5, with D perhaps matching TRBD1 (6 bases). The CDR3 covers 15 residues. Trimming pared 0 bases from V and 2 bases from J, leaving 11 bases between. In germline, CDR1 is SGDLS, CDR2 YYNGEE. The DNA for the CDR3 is TGTGCCAGCAGCGTAGAGCAGGGGCCTCAAGAGACCCAGTACTTC. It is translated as CASSVEQGPQETQYF.

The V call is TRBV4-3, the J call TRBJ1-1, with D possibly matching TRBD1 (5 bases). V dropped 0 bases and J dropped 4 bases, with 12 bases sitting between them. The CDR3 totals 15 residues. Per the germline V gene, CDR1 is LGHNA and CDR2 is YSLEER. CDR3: CASSQEAGLATEAFF. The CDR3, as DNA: TGCGCCAGCAGCCAAGAGGCAGGGTTGGCCACTGAAGCTTTCTTT.